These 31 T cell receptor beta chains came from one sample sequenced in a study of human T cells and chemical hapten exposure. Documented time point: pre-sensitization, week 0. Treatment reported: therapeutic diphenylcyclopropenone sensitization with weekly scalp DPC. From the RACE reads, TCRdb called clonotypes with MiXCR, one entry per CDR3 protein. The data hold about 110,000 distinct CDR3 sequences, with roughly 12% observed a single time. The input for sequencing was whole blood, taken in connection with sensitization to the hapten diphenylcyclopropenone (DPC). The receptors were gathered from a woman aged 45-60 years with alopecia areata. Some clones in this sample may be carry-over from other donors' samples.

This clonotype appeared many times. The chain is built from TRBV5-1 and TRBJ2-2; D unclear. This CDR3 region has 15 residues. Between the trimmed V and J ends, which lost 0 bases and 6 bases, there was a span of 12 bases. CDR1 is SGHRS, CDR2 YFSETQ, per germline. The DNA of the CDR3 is TGCGCCAGCAGCTTGGGGCTGGTTATGTCCGGGGAGCTGTTTTTT. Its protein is CASSLGLVMSGELFF. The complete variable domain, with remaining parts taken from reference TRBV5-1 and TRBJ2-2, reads KAGVTQTPRYLIKTRGQQVTLSCSPISGHRSVSWYQQTPGQGLQFLFEYFSETQRNKGNFPGRFSGRQFSNSRSEMNVSTLELGDSALYLCASSLGLVMSGELFFGEGSRLTVL.

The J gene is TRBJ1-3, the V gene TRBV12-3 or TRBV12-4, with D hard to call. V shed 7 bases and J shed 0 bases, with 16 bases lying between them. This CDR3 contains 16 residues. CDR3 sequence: CASTPLVGLSGNTIYF. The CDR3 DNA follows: TGTGCCAGCACTCCTTTGGTCGGGCTCTCTGGAAACACCATATATTTT.

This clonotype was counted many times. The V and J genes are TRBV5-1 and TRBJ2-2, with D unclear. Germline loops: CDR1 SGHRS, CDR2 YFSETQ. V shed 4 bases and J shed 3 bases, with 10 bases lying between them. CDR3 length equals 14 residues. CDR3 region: CASSIDRYTGELFF. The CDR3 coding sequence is TGCGCCAGCAGCATCGACCGGTACACCGGGGAGCTGTTTTTT.

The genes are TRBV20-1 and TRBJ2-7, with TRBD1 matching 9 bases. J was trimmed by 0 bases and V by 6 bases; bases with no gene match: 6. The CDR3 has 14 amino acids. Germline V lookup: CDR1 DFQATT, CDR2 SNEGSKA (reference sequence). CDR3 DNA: TGCAGTGCAACCGGGACAGGGCTCTCCTACGAGCAGTACTTC. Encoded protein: CSATGTGLSYEQYF.

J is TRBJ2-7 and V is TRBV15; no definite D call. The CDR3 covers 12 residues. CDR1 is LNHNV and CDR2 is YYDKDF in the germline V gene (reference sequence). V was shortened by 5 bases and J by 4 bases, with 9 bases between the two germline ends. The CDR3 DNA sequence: TGTGCCACCAGCGACGGACGGTACGAGCAGTACTTC. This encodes CATSDGRYEQYF.

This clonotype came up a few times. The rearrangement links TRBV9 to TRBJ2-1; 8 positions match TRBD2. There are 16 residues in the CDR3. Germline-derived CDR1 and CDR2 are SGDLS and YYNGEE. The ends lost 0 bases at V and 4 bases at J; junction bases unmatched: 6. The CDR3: CASSVDPSGGYNEQFF. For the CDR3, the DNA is TGTGCCAGCAGCGTAGATCCAAGCGGGGGATACAATGAGCAGTTCTTC.

CDR3 region: CASSLPLPLAGGYEQYF. In DNA form, the CDR3 reads TGTGCCAGCAGTTTGCCTCTACCTCTAGCGGGGGGGTATGAGCAGTACTTC. V is TRBV28 and J is TRBJ2-7; TRBD2 matches 12 bases. The CDR3 is made up of 17 amino acids. Per the germline V gene, CDR1 is MDHEN and CDR2 is SYDVKM. Trimming at V came to 3 bases and at J to 7 bases, leaving 13 bases not matched to a gene.

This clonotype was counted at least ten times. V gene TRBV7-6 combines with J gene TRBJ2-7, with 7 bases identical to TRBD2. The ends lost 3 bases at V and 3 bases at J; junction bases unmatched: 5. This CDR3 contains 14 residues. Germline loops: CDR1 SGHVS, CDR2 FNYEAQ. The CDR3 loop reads CASSLDPSGYEQYF. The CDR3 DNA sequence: TGTGCCAGCAGCTTGGATCCTAGCGGCTACGAGCAGTACTTC.

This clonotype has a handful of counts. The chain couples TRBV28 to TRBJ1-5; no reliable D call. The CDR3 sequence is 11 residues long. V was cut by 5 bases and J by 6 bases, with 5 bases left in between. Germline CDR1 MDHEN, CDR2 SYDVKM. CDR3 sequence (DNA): TGTGCCAGCAGTCGAGGTCAGCCCCAGCATTTT. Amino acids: CASSRGQPQHF.

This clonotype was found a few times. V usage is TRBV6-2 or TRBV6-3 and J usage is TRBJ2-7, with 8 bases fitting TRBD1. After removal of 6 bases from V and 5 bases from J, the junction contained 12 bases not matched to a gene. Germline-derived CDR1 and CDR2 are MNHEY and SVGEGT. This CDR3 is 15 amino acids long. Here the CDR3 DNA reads TGTGCCAGCAGCCCCGGACAGGGTCCTGGCCACGAGCAGTACTTC. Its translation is CASSPGQGPGHEQYF.

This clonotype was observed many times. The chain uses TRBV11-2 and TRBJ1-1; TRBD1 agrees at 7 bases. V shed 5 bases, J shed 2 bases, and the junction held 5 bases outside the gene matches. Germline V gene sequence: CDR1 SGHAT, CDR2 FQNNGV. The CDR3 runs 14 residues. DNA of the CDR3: TGTGCCAGCAGCCCCCGGACAGGTAACACTGAAGCTTTCTTT. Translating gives CASSPRTGNTEAFF.

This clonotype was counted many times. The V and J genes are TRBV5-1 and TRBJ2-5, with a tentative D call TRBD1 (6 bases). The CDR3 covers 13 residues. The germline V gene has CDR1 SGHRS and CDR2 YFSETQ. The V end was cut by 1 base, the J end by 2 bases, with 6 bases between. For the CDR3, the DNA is TGCGCCAGCAGCTTGCAGGGGCAAGAGACCCAGTACTTC. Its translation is CASSLQGQETQYF.

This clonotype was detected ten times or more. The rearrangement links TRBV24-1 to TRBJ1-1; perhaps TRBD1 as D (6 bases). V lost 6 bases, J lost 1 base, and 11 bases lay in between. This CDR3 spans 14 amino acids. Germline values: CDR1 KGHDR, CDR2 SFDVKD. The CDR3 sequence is CATSRGAGNTEAFF. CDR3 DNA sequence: TGTGCCACCAGTAGGGGGGCCGGGAACACTGAAGCTTTCTTT.

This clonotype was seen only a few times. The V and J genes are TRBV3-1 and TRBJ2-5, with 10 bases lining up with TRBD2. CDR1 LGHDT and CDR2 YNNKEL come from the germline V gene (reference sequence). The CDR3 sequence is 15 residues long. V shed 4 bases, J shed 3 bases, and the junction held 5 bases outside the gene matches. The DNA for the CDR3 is TGTGCCAGCAGCCCGCGGACTAGCGGAGAAGAGACCCAGTACTTC. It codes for CASSPRTSGEETQYF.

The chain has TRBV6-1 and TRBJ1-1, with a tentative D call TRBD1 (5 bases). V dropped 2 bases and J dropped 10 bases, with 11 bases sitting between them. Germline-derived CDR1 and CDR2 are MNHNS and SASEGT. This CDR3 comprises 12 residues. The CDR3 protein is CASSEQWGGAFF. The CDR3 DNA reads TGTGCCAGCAGTGAACAGTGGGGGGGAGCTTTCTTT.

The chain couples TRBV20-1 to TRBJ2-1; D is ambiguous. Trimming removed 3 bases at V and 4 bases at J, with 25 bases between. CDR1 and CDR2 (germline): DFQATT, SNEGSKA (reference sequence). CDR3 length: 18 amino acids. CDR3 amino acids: CSARAITVVSNHYNEQFF. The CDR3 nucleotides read TGCAGTGCTAGGGCAATAACGGTGGTTTCAAATCATTACAATGAGCAGTTCTTC.

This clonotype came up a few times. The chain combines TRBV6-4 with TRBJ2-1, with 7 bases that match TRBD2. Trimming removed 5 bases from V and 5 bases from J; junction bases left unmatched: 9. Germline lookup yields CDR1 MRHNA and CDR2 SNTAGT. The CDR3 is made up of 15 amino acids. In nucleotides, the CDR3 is TGTGCCAGCAGTCCTGAGACTAGCTTGAACAATGAGCAGTTCTTC. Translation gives CASSPETSLNNEQFF.

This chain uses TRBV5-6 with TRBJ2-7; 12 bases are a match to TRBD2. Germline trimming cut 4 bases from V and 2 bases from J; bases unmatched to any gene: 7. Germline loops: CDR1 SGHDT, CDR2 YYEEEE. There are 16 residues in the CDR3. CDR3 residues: CASSPRLAGAPYEQYF. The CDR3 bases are TGTGCCAGCAGCCCGAGACTAGCGGGGGCCCCCTACGAGCAGTACTTC.

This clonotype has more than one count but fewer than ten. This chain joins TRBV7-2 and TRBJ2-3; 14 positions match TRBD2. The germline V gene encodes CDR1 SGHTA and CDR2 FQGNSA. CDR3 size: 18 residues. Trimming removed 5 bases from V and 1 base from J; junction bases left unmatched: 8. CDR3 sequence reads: CASSRLAGGPRGTDTQYF. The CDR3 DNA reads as TGTGCCAGCAGCAGACTAGCGGGGGGGCCCCGGGGCACAGATACGCAGTATTTT. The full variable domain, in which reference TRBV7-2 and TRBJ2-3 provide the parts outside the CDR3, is GAGVSQSPSNKVTEKGKDVELRCDPISGHTALYWYRQSLGQGLEFLIYFQGNSAPDKSGLPSDRFSAERTGGSVSTLTIQRTQQEDSAVYLCASSRLAGGPRGTDTQYFGPGTRLTVL.

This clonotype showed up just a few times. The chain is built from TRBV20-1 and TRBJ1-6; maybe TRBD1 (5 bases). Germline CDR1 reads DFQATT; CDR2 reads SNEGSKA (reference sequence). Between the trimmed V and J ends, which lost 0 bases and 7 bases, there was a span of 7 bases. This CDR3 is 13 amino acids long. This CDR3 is CSARDDSNSPLHF. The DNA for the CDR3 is TGCAGTGCTAGAGATGACAGCAATTCACCCCTCCACTTT.

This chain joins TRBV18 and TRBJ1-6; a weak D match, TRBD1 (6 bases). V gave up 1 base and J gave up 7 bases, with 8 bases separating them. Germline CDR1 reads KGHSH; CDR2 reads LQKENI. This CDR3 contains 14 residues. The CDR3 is CASSPQQGNSPLHF. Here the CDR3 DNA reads TGTGCCAGCTCACCACAACAGGGCAATTCACCCCTCCACTTT.

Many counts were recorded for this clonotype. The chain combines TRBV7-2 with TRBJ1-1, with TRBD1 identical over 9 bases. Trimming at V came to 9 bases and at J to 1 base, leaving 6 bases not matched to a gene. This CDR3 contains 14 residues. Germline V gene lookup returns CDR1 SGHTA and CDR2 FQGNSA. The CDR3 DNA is TGTGCCAGTCACAGGGGGCGCGGGAACACTGAAGCTTTCTTT. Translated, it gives CASHRGRGNTEAFF.

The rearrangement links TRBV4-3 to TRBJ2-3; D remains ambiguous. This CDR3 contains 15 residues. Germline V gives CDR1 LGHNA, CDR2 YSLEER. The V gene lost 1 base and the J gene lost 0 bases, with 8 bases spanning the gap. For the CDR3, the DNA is TGCGCCAGCAGCCAAGTAAGATCTAGCACAGATACGCAGTATTTT. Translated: CASSQVRSSTDTQYF.

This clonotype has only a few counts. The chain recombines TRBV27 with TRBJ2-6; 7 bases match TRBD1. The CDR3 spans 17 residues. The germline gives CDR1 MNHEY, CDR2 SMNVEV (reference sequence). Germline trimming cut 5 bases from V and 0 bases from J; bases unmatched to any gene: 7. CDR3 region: CASSPRDSRSGANVLTF. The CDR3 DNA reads TGTGCCAGCAGTCCCCGGGACAGCCGCTCTGGGGCCAACGTCCTGACTTTC.

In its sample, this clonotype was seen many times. CDR3 sequence (DNA): TGCAGCCATGCGCAACAGGTACAAGAGACCCAGTACTTC. It yields the protein CSHAQQVQETQYF. The J gene is TRBJ2-5, the V gene TRBV29-1; maybe TRBD1 (5 bases). V was clipped by 8 bases and J by 2 bases, with 15 bases between them. In germline, CDR1 is SQVTM, CDR2 ANQGSEA. The CDR3 has 13 amino acids.

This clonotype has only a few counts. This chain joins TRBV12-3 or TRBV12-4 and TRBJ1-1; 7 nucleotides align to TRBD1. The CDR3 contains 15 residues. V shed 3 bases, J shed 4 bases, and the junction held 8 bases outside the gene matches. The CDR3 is CASSFGTGAGTEAFF. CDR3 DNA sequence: TGTGCCAGCAGTTTCGGAACAGGGGCGGGCACTGAAGCTTTCTTT.

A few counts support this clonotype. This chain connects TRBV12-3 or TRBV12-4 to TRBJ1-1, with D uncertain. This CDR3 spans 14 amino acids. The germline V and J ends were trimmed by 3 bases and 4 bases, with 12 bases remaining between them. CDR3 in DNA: TGTGCCAGCAGTTTGGAGGGCTGGAGCACTGAAGCTTTCTTT. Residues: CASSLEGWSTEAFF.

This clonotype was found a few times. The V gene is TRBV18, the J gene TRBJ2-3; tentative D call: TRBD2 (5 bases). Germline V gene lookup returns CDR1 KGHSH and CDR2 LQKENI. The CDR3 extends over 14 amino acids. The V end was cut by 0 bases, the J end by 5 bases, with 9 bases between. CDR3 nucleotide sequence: TGTGCCAGCTCACCACCCTCCAGCGGAGATACGCAGTATTTT. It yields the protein CASSPPSSGDTQYF.

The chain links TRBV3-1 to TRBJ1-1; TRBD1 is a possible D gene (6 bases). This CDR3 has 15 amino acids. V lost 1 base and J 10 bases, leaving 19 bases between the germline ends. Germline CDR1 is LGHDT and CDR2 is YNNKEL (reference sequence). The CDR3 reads CASSQGDLRGAAAFF. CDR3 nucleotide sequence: TGTGCCAGCAGCCAAGGGGATTTACGGGGGGCCGCAGCTTTCTTT.

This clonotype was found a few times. This CDR3 reads CASSLEQVNIQYF. The CDR3 nucleotides are TGTGCCAGCAGCTTAGAACAGGTTAACATTCAGTACTTC. V and J are TRBV11-2 and TRBJ2-4; weak D call: TRBD1 (5 bases). Trimming shortened V by 0 bases and J by 7 bases, and 7 bases separated the two germline ends. The germline V gene encodes CDR1 SGHAT and CDR2 FQNNGV. The CDR3 is 13 amino acids.

CDR3 loop: CASSTGNQETQYF. As DNA, the CDR3 is TGTGCCAGCAGCACGGGAAACCAAGAGACCCAGTACTTC. V usage is TRBV7-6 and J usage is TRBJ2-5; D may be TRBD2 (5 bases). CDR3 length: 13 amino acids. Deletions cut 5 bases from V and 0 bases from J, with 7 bases between. Germline-derived CDR1 and CDR2 are SGHVS and FNYEAQ.